This entry lists 2 T cell receptor beta chains sequenced from one sample in a study of blood T cell repertoires in COVID-19. TCRdb keeps only in-frame clones here, not all; method: immunoSEQ multiplex PCR. The sample carries under 200,000 clones, over 60% recorded once. Material for sequencing was peripheral blood. These receptors were obtained from a man aged 55 to 70 with acute or convalescent COVID-19.

The gene calls are TRBV5-1 and TRBJ2-7; 9 bases are shared with TRBD1. Per germline, CDR1 SGHRS and CDR2 YFSETQ. The trim removed 0 bases at V and 6 bases at J, leaving 4 bases unmatched. There are 14 residues in the CDR3. CDR3 nucleotides: TGCGCCAGCAGCTTGGGACAGGGGGTAGGCGAGCAGTACTTC. Translating it yields CASSLGQGVGEQYF.

The chain links TRBV9 to TRBJ1-4; TRBD1 matches at 10 bases. Trimming took 0 bases from V and 12 from J; bases not matched to a gene: 5. Germline loops: CDR1 SGDLS, CDR2 YYNGEE. The CDR3 loop spans 14 amino acids. CDR3 sequence reads: CASSVDPGQGQLFF. CDR3 in DNA: TGTGCCAGCAGCGTAGACCCGGGACAGGGGCAACTGTTTTTT.